This T cell receptor (beta chain) was captured by sequencing in a study of blood T cell repertoires in COVID-19. Whole-study context: Whether acute or convalescent, the COVID-19 samples came from the United States, Italy and Spain. PBMCs, B-cell-depleted T cells, or T cells were the source of the cDNA or gDNA that made up the material.

This clone was recorded once. The sample contains more than one DNA sequence encoding this CDR3. Clones were read by immunoSEQ multiplex PCR, and TCRdb kept only the in-frame ones, dropping some. The data contain 200,000 to 250,000 clones, about nine tenths of them singletons. The age range of participants was about 18 to 100 years, with residence in about 25 US areas. Trimming took off 0 bases at V and 4 bases at J, with 10 bases between the two ends. This CDR3 contains 14 residues. Germline V gene sequence: CDR1 SGHDT, CDR2 YYEEEE. The sample was PBMCs or T cells enriched from blood (not recorded which). This sequence was found in a young woman who had recovered from COVID-19. The rearrangement links TRBV5-6 to TRBJ1-1; no reliable D call. CDR3 region: CASSLEVRSTEAFF. The CDR3 DNA reads as TGTGCCAGCAGCTTGGAGGTCAGGTCCACTGAAGCTTTCTTT. Based on the CDR3 plus reference TRBV5-6 and TRBJ1-1, the full variable domain is DAGVTQSPTHLIKTRGQQVTLRCSPKSGHDTVSWYQQALGQGPQFIFQYYEEEERQRGNFPDRFSGHQFPNYSSELNVNALLLGDSALYLCASSLEVRSTEAFFGQGTRLTVV.